One sample yielded the 4 T cell receptor beta chains listed below, sequenced in a study of blood T cell repertoires in COVID-19. Only in-frame clones appear in the TCRdb table, and some are missing; sequencing was by immunoSEQ multiplex PCR. The sample consists of around 200,000 clones, around 87% of them appearing once. Specimen: peripheral blood. The receptors derive from a man aged 35 to 55 with active or convalescent COVID-19.

About this clone itself: Other nucleotide sequences from this sample produce the same CDR3. This sequence joins TRBV27 and TRBJ1-1, with 7 bases aligning to TRBD1. The CDR3 extends over 14 amino acids. Germline V CDR1 and CDR2: MNHEY, SMNVEV (reference sequence). The junction had 6 bases not matched to a gene; V was cut back by 7 bases and J by 1 base. The CDR3 protein is CASNRQGPNTEAFF. CDR3 DNA: TGTGCCAGCAATCGACAGGGACCGAACACTGAAGCTTTCTTT.

V usage is TRBV29-1 and J usage is TRBJ2-2, with 7 bases matching TRBD1. CDR3 size: 14 residues. J lost 6 bases, V lost 5 bases, and 9 bases had no gene match. Germline assignment: CDR1 SQVTM and CDR2 ANQGSEA. The CDR3 DNA is TGCAGCGTTACCTTGGACAGGTTCCCCGGGGAGCTGTTTTTT. This gives the protein CSVTLDRFPGELFF.

This chain links TRBV10-3 with TRBJ1-6; no clear D. Germline V gene lookup returns CDR1 ENHRY and CDR2 SYGVKD. The CDR3 loop spans 13 amino acids. Trimming removed 2 bases at V and 7 bases at J, with 6 bases between. This chain's CDR3 is CAISEAVNSPLHF. The CDR3 nucleotides read TGTGCCATCAGTGAGGCGGTAAATTCACCCCTCCACTTT.

The V and J genes are TRBV9 and TRBJ2-3; TRBD2 agrees at 8 bases. Per the germline V gene, CDR1 is SGDLS and CDR2 is YYNGEE. The CDR3 has 16 amino acids. Trimming at V came to 4 bases and at J to 1 base, leaving 8 bases not matched to a gene. CDR3 residues: CASSPPGTRGTDTQYF. CDR3 DNA sequence: TGTGCCAGCAGCCCTCCCGGGACTAGGGGCACAGATACGCAGTATTTT.